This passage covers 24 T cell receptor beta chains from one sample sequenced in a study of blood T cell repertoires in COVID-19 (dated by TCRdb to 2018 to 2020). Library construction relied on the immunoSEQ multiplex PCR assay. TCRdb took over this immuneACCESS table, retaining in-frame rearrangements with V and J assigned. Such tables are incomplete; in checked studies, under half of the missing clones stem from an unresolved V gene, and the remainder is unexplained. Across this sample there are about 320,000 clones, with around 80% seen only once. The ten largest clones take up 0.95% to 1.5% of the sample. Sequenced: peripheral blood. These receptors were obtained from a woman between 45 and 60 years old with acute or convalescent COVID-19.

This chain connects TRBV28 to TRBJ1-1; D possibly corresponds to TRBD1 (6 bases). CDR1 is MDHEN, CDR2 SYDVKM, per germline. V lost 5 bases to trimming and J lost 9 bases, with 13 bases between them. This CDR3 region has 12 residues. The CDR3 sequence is CASSPHRVKAFF. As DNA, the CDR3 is TGTGCCAGCAGTCCTCACAGGGTAAAAGCTTTCTTT.

In DNA, the CDR3 is TGCAGCGTTGAGAGCGGGAGGGCCGCCGAGCAGTACTTC. Translated: CSVESGRAAEQYF. The chain recombines TRBV29-1 with TRBJ2-7; 10 bases are shared with TRBD2. This CDR3 has 13 amino acids. V lost 3 bases and J lost 6; bases outside the gene matches: 5. Germline V gene sequence: CDR1 SQVTM, CDR2 ANQGSEA.

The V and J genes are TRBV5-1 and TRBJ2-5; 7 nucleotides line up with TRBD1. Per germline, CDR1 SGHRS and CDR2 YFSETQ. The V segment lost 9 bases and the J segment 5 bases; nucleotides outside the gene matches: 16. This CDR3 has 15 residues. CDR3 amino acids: CATGPTGVLGETQYF. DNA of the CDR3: TGCGCCACCGGGCCCACAGGGGTCCTCGGGGAGACCCAGTACTTC.

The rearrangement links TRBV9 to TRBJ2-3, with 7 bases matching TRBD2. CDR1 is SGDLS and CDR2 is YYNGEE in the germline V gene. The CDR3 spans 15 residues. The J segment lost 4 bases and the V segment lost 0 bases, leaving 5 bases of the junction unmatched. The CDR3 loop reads CASSVVAGVPDTQYF. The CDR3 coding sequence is TGTGCCAGCAGCGTAGTGGCGGGAGTCCCAGATACGCAGTATTTT.

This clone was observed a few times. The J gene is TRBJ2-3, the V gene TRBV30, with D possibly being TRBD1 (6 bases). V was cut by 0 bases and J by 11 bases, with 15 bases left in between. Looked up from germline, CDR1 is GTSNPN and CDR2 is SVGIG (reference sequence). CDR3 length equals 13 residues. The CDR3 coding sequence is TGTGCCTGGAGTGTCCAGGACAGAGGGAGGCAGTATTTT. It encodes CAWSVQDRGRQYF.

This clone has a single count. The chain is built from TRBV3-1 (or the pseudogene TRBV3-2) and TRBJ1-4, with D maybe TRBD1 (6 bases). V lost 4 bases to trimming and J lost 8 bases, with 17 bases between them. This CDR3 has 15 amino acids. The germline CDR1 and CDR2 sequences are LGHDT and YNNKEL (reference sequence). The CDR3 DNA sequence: TGTGCCAGCAGCCCACCCGGGACATGGGGCGAAAAACTGTTTTTT. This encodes CASSPPGTWGEKLFF.

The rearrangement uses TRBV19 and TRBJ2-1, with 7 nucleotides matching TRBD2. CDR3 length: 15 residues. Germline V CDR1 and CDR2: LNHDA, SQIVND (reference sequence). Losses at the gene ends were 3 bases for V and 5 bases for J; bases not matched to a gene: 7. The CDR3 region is CASSMGAGDNNEQFF. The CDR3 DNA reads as TGTGCCAGTAGTATGGGTGCGGGGGATAACAATGAGCAGTTCTTC.

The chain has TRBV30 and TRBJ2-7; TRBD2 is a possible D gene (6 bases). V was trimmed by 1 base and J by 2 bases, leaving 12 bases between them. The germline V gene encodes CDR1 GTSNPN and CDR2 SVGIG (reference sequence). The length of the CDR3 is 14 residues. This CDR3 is CAWSDGGTPYEQYF. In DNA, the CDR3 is TGTGCCTGGAGTGACGGCGGGACCCCCTACGAGCAGTACTTC.

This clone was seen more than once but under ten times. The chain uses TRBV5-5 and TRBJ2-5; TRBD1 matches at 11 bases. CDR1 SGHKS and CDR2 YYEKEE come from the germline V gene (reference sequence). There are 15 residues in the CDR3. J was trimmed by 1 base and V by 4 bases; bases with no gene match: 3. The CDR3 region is CASSPGTGGQETQYF. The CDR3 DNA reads TGTGCCAGCAGCCCCGGGACAGGGGGCCAAGAGACCCAGTACTTC.

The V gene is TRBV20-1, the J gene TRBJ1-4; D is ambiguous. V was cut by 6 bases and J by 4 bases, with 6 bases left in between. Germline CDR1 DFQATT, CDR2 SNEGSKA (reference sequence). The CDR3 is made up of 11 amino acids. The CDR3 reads CSAGVNEKLFF. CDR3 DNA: TGCAGTGCCGGGGTTAATGAAAAACTGTTTTTT.

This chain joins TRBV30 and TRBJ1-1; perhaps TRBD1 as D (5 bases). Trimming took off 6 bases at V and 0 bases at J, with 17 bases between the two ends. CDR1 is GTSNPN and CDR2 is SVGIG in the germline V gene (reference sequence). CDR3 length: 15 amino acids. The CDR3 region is CACPEVGLMNTEAFF. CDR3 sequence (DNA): TGTGCCTGCCCAGAGGTGGGGCTTATGAACACTGAAGCTTTCTTT. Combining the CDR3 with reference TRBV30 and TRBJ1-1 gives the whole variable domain SQTIHQWPATLVQPVGSPLSLECTVEGTSNPNLYWYRQAAGRGLQLLFYSVGIGQISSEVPQNLSASRPQDRQFILSSKKLLLSDSGFYLCACPEVGLMNTEAFFGQGTRLTVV.

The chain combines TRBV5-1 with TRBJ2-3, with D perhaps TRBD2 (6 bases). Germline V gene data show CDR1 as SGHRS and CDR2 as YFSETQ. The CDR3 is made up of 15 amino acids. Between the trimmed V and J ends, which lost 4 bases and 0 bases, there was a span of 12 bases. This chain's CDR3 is CASSPGTYSTDTQYF. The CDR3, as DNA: TGCGCCAGCAGCCCCGGGACTTATAGCACAGATACGCAGTATTTT.

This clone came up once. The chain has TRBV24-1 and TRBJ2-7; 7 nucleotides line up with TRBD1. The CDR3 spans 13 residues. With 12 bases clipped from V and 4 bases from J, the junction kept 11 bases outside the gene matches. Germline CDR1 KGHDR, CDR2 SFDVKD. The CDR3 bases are TGTGCCTCTCCGGAACAGGGGTTGTACGAGCAGTACGTC. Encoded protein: CASPEQGLYEQYV.

CDR3 region: CASSVSRETQYF. The CDR3 DNA reads as TGCGCCAGCAGCGTGTCCCGGGAGACCCAGTACTTC. The chain employs TRBV5-1 and TRBJ2-5; D ambiguous. Trimming left V 4 bases short and J 5 bases short, with 9 bases between. CDR1 is SGHRS, CDR2 YFSETQ, per germline. The CDR3 has 12 amino acids.

CDR3 in DNA: TGTGCCATCAGTCGACAGGGAGTTGACTATGGCTACACCTTC. It translates to CAISRQGVDYGYTF. The rearrangement joins TRBV10-3 to TRBJ1-2; 7 nucleotides match TRBD1. This CDR3 is 14 amino acids long. V shed 5 bases, J shed 3 bases, and the junction held 6 bases outside the gene matches. In germline, CDR1 is ENHRY, CDR2 SYGVKD.

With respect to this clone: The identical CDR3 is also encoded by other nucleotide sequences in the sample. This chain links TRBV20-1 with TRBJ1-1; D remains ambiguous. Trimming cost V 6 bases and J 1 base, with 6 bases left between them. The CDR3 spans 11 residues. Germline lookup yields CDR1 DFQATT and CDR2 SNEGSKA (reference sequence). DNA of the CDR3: TGCAGTGCCCAGGAGAACACTGAAGCTTTCTTT. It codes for CSAQENTEAFF.

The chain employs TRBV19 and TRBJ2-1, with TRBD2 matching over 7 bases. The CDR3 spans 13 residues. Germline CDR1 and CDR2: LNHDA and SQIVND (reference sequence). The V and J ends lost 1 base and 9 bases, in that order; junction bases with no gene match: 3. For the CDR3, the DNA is TGTGCCAGTAGTATAGTGGGAGGGACTGAGCAGTTCTTC. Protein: CASSIVGGTEQFF.

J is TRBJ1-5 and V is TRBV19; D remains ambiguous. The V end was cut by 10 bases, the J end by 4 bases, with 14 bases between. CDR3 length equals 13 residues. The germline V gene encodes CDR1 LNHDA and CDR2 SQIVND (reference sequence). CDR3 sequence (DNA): TGTGCCACCCACCCGGGATCAAATCAGCCCCAGCATTTT. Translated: CATHPGSNQPQHF.

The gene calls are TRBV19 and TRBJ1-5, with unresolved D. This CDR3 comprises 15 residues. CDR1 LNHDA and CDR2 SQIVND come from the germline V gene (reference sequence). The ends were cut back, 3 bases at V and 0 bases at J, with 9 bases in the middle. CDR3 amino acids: CASSILASSNQPQHF. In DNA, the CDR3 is TGTGCCAGTAGTATTTTAGCCAGTAGCAATCAGCCCCAGCATTTT.

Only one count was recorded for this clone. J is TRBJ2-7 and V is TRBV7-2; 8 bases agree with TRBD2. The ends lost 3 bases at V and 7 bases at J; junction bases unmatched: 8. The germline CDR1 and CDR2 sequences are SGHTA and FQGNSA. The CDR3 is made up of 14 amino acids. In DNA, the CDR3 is TGTGCCAGCAGCTTTTCTAGCGGGTCTTGGGAGCAGTACTTC. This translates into CASSFSSGSWEQYF. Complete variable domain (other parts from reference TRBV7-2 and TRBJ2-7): GAGVSQSPSNKVTEKGKDVELRCDPISGHTALYWYRQSLGQGLEFLIYFQGNSAPDKSGLPSDRFSAERTGGSVSTLTIQRTQQEDSAVYLCASSFSSGSWEQYFGPGTRLTVT.

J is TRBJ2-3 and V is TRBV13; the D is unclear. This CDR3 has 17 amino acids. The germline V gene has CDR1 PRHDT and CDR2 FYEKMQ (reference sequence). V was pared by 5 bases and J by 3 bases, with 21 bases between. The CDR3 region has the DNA TGTGCCAGCAGCCAAACCTTGGGTGGCGGATTAACAGATACGCAGTATTTT. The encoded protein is CASSQTLGGGLTDTQYF. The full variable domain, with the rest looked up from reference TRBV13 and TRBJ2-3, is AAGVIQSPRHLIKEKRETATLKCYPIPRHDTVYWYQQGPGQDPQFLISFYEKMQSDKGSIPDRFSAQQFSDYHSELNMSSLELGDSALYFCASSQTLGGGLTDTQYFGPGTRLTVL.

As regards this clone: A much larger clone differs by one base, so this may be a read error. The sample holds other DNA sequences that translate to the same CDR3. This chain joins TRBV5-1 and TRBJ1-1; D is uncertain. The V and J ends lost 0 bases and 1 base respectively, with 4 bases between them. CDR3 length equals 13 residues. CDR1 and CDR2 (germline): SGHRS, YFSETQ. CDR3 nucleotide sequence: TGCGCCAGCAGCTTGGGAGCGAACACTGAAGCTTTCTTT. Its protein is CASSLGANTEAFF.

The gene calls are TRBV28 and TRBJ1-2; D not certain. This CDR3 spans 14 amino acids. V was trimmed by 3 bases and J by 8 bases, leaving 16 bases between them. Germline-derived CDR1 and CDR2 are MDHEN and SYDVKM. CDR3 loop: CASSLLYTPGGYTF. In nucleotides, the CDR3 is TGTGCCAGCAGTTTGTTGTACACCCCAGGCGGCTACACCTTC.

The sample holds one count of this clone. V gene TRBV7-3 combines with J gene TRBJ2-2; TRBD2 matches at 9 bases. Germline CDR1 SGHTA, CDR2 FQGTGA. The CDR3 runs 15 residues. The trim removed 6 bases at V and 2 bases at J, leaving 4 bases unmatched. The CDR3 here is CASSFLAGNTGELFF. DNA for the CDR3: TGTGCCAGCAGTTTCCTAGCGGGAAACACCGGGGAGCTGTTTTTT.